These 27 T cell receptor beta chains came from one sample sequenced in a study of T cell responses to AZD1222 COVID-19 vaccine. Assay: immunoSEQ multiplex PCR; the TCRdb copy retains only in-frame clones and omits some. The table lists 150,000 to 200,000 clones, 90% to 95% of them singletons. The source was peripheral blood, collected 28 days after the second AZD1222 dose. Receptor source: an adult who received the AZD1222 COVID-19 vaccine.

The chain uses TRBV5-1 and TRBJ1-3; a possible D gene is TRBD1 (6 bases). This CDR3 has 16 residues. V was shortened by 4 bases and J by 1 base, with 15 bases between the two germline ends. The germline V gene has CDR1 SGHRS and CDR2 YFSETQ. CDR3: CASSKSGTLSGNTIYF. The CDR3 DNA is TGCGCCAGCAGCAAGTCCGGGACACTTTCTGGAAACACCATATATTTT. The full variable domain, completed using reference TRBV5-1 and TRBJ1-3, is KAGVTQTPRYLIKTRGQQVTLSCSPISGHRSVSWYQQTPGQGLQFLFEYFSETQRNKGNFPGRFSGRQFSNSRSEMNVSTLELGDSALYLCASSKSGTLSGNTIYFGEGSWLTVV.

The rearrangement links TRBV20-1 to TRBJ2-3, with 11 bases identical to TRBD2. The CDR3 totals 16 residues. In germline, CDR1 is DFQATT, CDR2 SNEGSKA (reference sequence). The V gene end was trimmed by 3 bases and the J gene end by 3 bases; junction bases not matched to a gene: 8. The CDR3 protein is CSASLAGGTLTDTQYF. The CDR3 DNA sequence: TGCAGTGCTAGTTTAGCGGGGGGGACCCTAACAGATACGCAGTATTTT.

This clone appeared a single time. Written as DNA, the CDR3 is TGCGCCAGCAGCCCGGACGGGCTTCAGCCCCAGCATTTT. This gives the protein CASSPDGLQPQHF. This rearrangement joins TRBV5-1 to TRBJ1-5, with D unresolved. Trimming pared 4 bases from V and 6 bases from J, leaving 11 bases between. Germline lookup yields CDR1 SGHRS and CDR2 YFSETQ. The CDR3 loop spans 13 amino acids.

On this clone: Other nucleotide sequences from this sample produce the same CDR3. The V call is TRBV5-1, the J call TRBJ1-2, with TRBD1 identical over 8 bases. CDR1 SGHRS and CDR2 YFSETQ come from the germline V gene. The V segment lost 0 bases and the J segment 1 base; nucleotides outside the gene matches: 2. The CDR3 runs 15 residues. This CDR3 reads CASSLGGQGNYGYTF. DNA of the CDR3: TGCGCCAGCAGCTTGGGCGGACAGGGTAACTATGGCTACACCTTC.

V usage is TRBV5-1 and J usage is TRBJ2-5, with TRBD1 as a possible D gene (6 bases). The CDR3 covers 15 residues. Trimming pared 4 bases from V and 4 bases from J, leaving 17 bases between. CDR1 and CDR2 from the germline V gene are SGHRS and YFSETQ. For the CDR3, the DNA is TGCGCCAGCAGCAGCTCCTCACAGGGAATAGAGACCCAGTACTTC. Translation gives CASSSSSQGIETQYF.

V gene TRBV6-4 combines with J gene TRBJ1-2, with D perhaps TRBD1 (5 bases). From germline, CDR1 is MRHNA and CDR2 SNTAGT. The CDR3 length is 11 residues. Trimming stripped 2 bases from V and 8 bases from J, with 6 bases between. CDR3 in amino acids: CASSDRGGYTF. CDR3 in DNA: TGTGCCAGCAGTGACAGGGGCGGCTACACCTTC.

The chain recombines TRBV6-5 with TRBJ1-1; D not certain. The CDR3 runs to 15 residues. With 5 bases removed from V and 4 bases from J, the gap between germline ends came to 17 bases. Germline lookup yields CDR1 MNHEY and CDR2 SVGAGI. CDR3 loop: CASSTRHSPFTEAFF. CDR3 bases: TGTGCCAGCAGTACCCGGCACAGTCCATTCACTGAAGCTTTCTTT.

V usage is TRBV18 and J usage is TRBJ2-3, with TRBD1 matching over 8 bases. CDR1 is KGHSH and CDR2 is LQKENI in the germline V gene. The CDR3 has 15 amino acids. Trimming took 1 base from V and 4 from J; bases not matched to a gene: 4. CDR3 coding DNA: TGTGCCAGCTCACCACGACAGGGGAGGTCAGATACGCAGTATTTT. Residues: CASSPRQGRSDTQYF.

This rearrangement joins TRBV5-6 to TRBJ1-4; D is undetermined. The CDR3 runs 14 residues. Trimming left V 0 bases short and J 0 bases short, with 3 bases between. Germline assignment: CDR1 SGHDT and CDR2 YYEEEE. The CDR3, as DNA: TGTGCCAGCAGCTTGGCCTCAACTAATGAAAAACTGTTTTTT. Protein sequence: CASSLASTNEKLFF. The full variable domain, in which reference TRBV5-6 and TRBJ1-4 provide the parts outside the CDR3, is DAGVTQSPTHLIKTRGQQVTLRCSPKSGHDTVSWYQQALGQGPQFIFQYYEEEERQRGNFPDRFSGHQFPNYSSELNVNALLLGDSALYLCASSLASTNEKLFFGSGTQLSVL.

The chain carries TRBV19 and TRBJ2-6, with TRBD1 identical over 9 bases. From germline, CDR1 is LNHDA and CDR2 SQIVND (reference sequence). V lost 6 bases, J lost 2 bases, and 8 bases stayed unmatched. This CDR3 is 17 amino acids long. CDR3 coding DNA: TGTGCCAGTAGCAGACAGGGGGTACCAGCTGGGGCCAACGTCCTGACTTTC. This sequence encodes CASSRQGVPAGANVLTF.

The J gene is TRBJ1-1, the V gene TRBV19; possible D gene TRBD1, 5 bases. Deletions cut 5 bases from V and 1 base from J, with 20 bases between. CDR3 size: 17 residues. Germline V CDR1 and CDR2: LNHDA, SQIVND (reference sequence). CDR3 amino acids: CASSGPPGGGKNTEAFF. The CDR3, as DNA: TGTGCCAGTAGTGGCCCCCCGGGGGGAGGGAAGAACACTGAAGCTTTCTTT.

The genes are TRBV27 and TRBJ2-1; D is unclear. V lost 0 bases and J 4 bases, leaving 13 bases between the germline ends. The CDR3 extends over 16 amino acids. The germline gives CDR1 MNHEY, CDR2 SMNVEV (reference sequence). The CDR3 here is CASSLSILAPYNEQFF. For the CDR3, the DNA is TGTGCCAGCAGTTTATCGATATTAGCCCCATACAATGAGCAGTTCTTC.

CDR3 residues: CATSKAGIQETQYF. The CDR3 bases are TGTGCCACCAGCAAGGCGGGGATTCAAGAGACCCAGTACTTC. V gene TRBV15 combines with J gene TRBJ2-5; possible D gene TRBD2, 6 bases. The V end was cut by 4 bases, the J end by 2 bases, with 11 bases between. The CDR3 is 14 residues long. Germline loops: CDR1 LNHNV, CDR2 YYDKDF (reference sequence). The full variable domain, in which reference TRBV15 and TRBJ2-5 provide the parts outside the CDR3, is DAMVIQNPRYQVTQFGKPVTLSCSQTLNHNVMYWYQQKSSQAPKLLFHYYDKDFNNEADTPDNFQSRRPNTSFCFLDIRSPGLGDTAMYLCATSKAGIQETQYFGPGTRLLVL.

V gene TRBV5-6 combines with J gene TRBJ2-4; 10 bases align to TRBD1. The V and J ends lost 0 bases and 9 bases, in that order; junction bases with no gene match: 3. Germline values: CDR1 SGHDT, CDR2 YYEEEE. The length of the CDR3 is 14 residues. The CDR3 coding sequence is TGTGCCAGCAGCTTGGCTGGACAGGGGGTCATTCAGTACTTC. Translating it yields CASSLAGQGVIQYF.

This clone appeared once. The chain joins TRBV18 to TRBJ2-7; D remains unclear. The V end was cut by 1 base, the J end by 2 bases, with 15 bases between. Germline V lookup: CDR1 KGHSH, CDR2 LQKENI. The CDR3 contains 16 residues. This CDR3 reads CASSPRVGPFTYEQYF. CDR3 bases: TGTGCCAGCTCACCACGGGTAGGGCCCTTTACCTACGAGCAGTACTTC.

The table lists this clone with a count of one. V is TRBV14 and J is TRBJ1-2; the D is unclear. The CDR3 totals 13 residues. Trimming cost V 0 bases and J 8 bases, with 10 bases left between them. Per the germline V gene, CDR1 is SGHDN and CDR2 is FVKESK. CDR3 bases: TGTGCCAGCAGCCAAGATTTGGTGCGGGGCTACACCTTC. Translated, it gives CASSQDLVRGYTF.

The J gene is TRBJ1-2, the V gene TRBV19, with a possible D match to TRBD1 (6 bases). Germline values: CDR1 LNHDA, CDR2 SQIVND (reference sequence). This CDR3 contains 13 residues. The V gene lost 10 bases and the J gene lost 6 bases, with 18 bases spanning the gap. Here the CDR3 reads CATFLWGADGYTF. The CDR3 DNA follows: TGTGCCACCTTCTTGTGGGGGGCGGATGGCTACACCTTC.

The chain recombines TRBV19 with TRBJ2-1, with D possibly being TRBD1 (6 bases). This CDR3 has 14 amino acids. The V and J ends lost 6 bases and 9 bases respectively, with 18 bases between them. Germline V gives CDR1 LNHDA, CDR2 SQIVND (reference sequence). In DNA form, the CDR3 reads TGTGCCAGTAGGAGCAGGGGCGCTTTGGGTGAGCAGTTCTTC. Protein product: CASRSRGALGEQFF.

This clone was counted at least ten times. The CDR3 spells CASSSTNNGGYTF. CDR3 DNA: TGTGCCAGCAGCTCGACAAATAATGGTGGCTACACCTTC. The rearrangement joins TRBV9 to TRBJ1-2; D unresolved. The ends were cut back, 4 bases at V and 7 bases at J, with 14 bases in the middle. CDR1 SGDLS and CDR2 YYNGEE come from the germline V gene. This CDR3 is built from 13 residues.

The V gene is TRBV6-1, the J gene TRBJ2-5; tentative D call: TRBD2 (5 bases). V was pared by 3 bases and J by 2 bases, with 10 bases between. This CDR3 has 14 amino acids. Germline V CDR1 and CDR2: MNHNS, SASEGT. The DNA of the CDR3 is TGTGCCAGCAGTGAGGCGGGCAGGCAAGAGACCCAGTACTTC. This encodes CASSEAGRQETQYF.

The chain joins TRBV27 to TRBJ1-5, with TRBD1 as a possible D gene (6 bases). The CDR3 contains 18 residues. Germline CDR1 MNHEY, CDR2 SMNVEV (reference sequence). V was cut by 0 bases and J by 0 bases, with 15 bases left in between. The CDR3 DNA reads as TGTGCCAGCAGTTTATCCCCTGGGGGGGGCGGTAGCAATCAGCCCCAGCATTTT. Amino acid sequence: CASSLSPGGGGSNQPQHF.

The chain carries TRBV3-1 (or the pseudogene TRBV3-2) and TRBJ2-1; D is uncertain. Trimming shortened V by 4 bases and J by 6 bases, and 7 bases separated the two germline ends. Per germline, CDR1 LGHDT and CDR2 YNNKEL (reference sequence). This CDR3 spans 12 amino acids. The CDR3 here is CASSLWGNEQFF. The CDR3, as DNA: TGTGCCAGCAGCCTTTGGGGCAATGAGCAGTTCTTC.

J is TRBJ1-4 and V is TRBV7-9; D is uncertain. CDR3 length equals 14 residues. Trimming removed 7 bases at V and 8 bases at J, with 17 bases between. CDR1 is SEHNR and CDR2 is FQNEAQ in the germline V gene (reference sequence). In DNA, the CDR3 is TGTGCCAGCACCGAACAAGGGCGCGGGGAAAAACTGTTTTTT. It encodes CASTEQGRGEKLFF.

The V call is TRBV30, the J call TRBJ2-1; TRBD2 matches 10 bases. Germline V gene data show CDR1 as GTSNPN and CDR2 as SVGIG (reference sequence). After removal of 5 bases from V and 0 bases from J, the junction contained 7 bases not matched to a gene. The CDR3 is 16 residues long. This CDR3 is CAWGAGGLSSYNEQFF. CDR3 nucleotide sequence: TGTGCCTGGGGAGCGGGGGGGCTTAGCTCCTACAATGAGCAGTTCTTC.

The chain joins TRBV3-1 (or the pseudogene TRBV3-2) to TRBJ1-2; 7 nucleotides match TRBD1. CDR3 length equals 15 residues. Germline CDR1 reads LGHDT; CDR2 reads YNNKEL (reference sequence). V lost 4 bases and J lost 8; bases outside the gene matches: 13. The DNA for the CDR3 is TGTGCCAGCAGCCGAGTGAGGACAGGTGCGGTGGGCTACACCTTC. Translated: CASSRVRTGAVGYTF.

The chain has TRBV7-3 and TRBJ2-3; 7 bases line up with TRBD2. In germline, CDR1 is SGHTA, CDR2 FQGTGA. The CDR3 is 15 amino acids. J was trimmed by 0 bases and V by 4 bases; bases with no gene match: 4. CDR3: CASSSLAASTDTQYF. The CDR3 DNA is TGTGCCAGCAGCTCCCTAGCGGCTAGCACAGATACGCAGTATTTT.

CDR3 loop: CASSVAPSEWNEQFF. The CDR3 nucleotides read TGTGCCAGCAGCGTAGCCCCATCTGAGTGGAATGAGCAGTTCTTC. This chain connects TRBV9 to TRBJ2-1; D not resolved. V was shortened by 0 bases and J by 7 bases, with 14 bases between the two germline ends. The CDR3 is 15 residues long. Germline lookup yields CDR1 SGDLS and CDR2 YYNGEE.